The source of this TCR beta chain is a study of blood T cell repertoires in COVID-19 (TCRdb year 2020). About the study as a whole: Samples covering the acute and convalescent phases of COVID-19 were provided by collaborators in the United States, Italy and Spain. The material from the prospective study consisted of cDNA or gDNA derived from T cells, B-cell-depleted T cells, or PBMCs. Deeply sampled blood TCRbeta repertoires from subjects exposed to, actively infected with, or recovered from COVID-19 were included in the dataset. A freely available public database, intended as a resource for researchers studying the immune response to SARS-CoV-2, is where the repertoires were released. The samples were drawn from two sources: the first 160 participants of the ongoing ImmuneRACE study, and 950 to 1,500 subjects contributed by 6 global collaborators. The sample metadata nearly always contained a de-identified subject ID, COVID-19 status, age in years and sex. HLA class I and class II types, where available, came from metadata supplied by the sample provider rather than from assay-based typing.

Whole blood was collected in K2EDTA tubes by collaborating institutions according to the institutions' own protocols. Collaborator samples were shipped for TCRbeta analysis as frozen whole blood, isolated PBMCs, or DNA extracted from either sample type. TCRbeta CDR3 regions were amplified from genomic DNA using the immunoSEQ Assay, a bias-controlled multiplex PCR. The paper's data handling went like this. Nucleated cell counts per sample were estimated from amplification of reference gene primers within the assay. To quantify the absolute abundance of each unique TCRbeta CDR3 rearrangement, sequence reads were collapsed and filtered. For each sample, productive Simpson clonality was calculated as the square root of Simpson's diversity index across productive rearrangements. The immuneACCESS repertoire file appears here via TCRdb, limited to in-frame rearrangements. These files lack a portion of the clones; in checked studies, under half of the deficit traces to unresolved V genes, and the cause of the others is not known. V and J calls and clone size are copied from that table; D and trimming were computed from the DNA. This sample holds approximately 150,000 clones; approximately 86% were observed only once. The leading ten clones occupy 0.75% to 0.95% of the sample.

The cysteine opens and the phenylalanine closes a CDR3 of 17 amino acids. Only CDR3 DNA is held: 51 bases, read in frame from base 1. CDR1 and CDR2 were assigned from the germline V gene as MDHEN and SYDVKM. The junction shows trimming of 3 bases on V and 0 bases on J, plus 16 bases between the germline ends. What the authors observed across the whole study: The quantity of clinical and demographic metadata differed by source and by participant and was supplied without curation.

This clone is a singleton in its sample. The antigen it recognizes is unknown. No quality values exist for individual bases; no much larger clone is one base distant. The chain links TRBV28 with TRBJ2-3; TRBD1 is a weak D gene call, 5 bases matching. The source is a woman aged 50 to 65 with acute or convalescent COVID-19. Sequenced material: peripheral blood. The DNA reads as follows: TGTGCCAGCAGTTTGACGTGGGGCAGGGCTAGCACAGATACGCAGTATTTT. It is translated as CASSLTWGRASTDTQYF.